This T cell receptor (beta chain) comes out of a study of cytomegalovirus exposure and HLA in healthy donors. This clone was counted only a few times. The CDR3 has 12 amino acids. Germline loops: CDR1 MNHEY, CDR2 SVGAGI. The V end was cut by 8 bases, the J end by 7 bases, with 12 bases between. PCR was performed using 60 Vbeta and 13 Jbeta primers. The table came from immunoSEQ multiplex PCR; TCRdb's copy has only in-frame clones and leaves some out. The sample has some 130,000 clones, more than 70% seen once; the top ten hold approximately 1%. This sequence joins TRBV6-5 and TRBJ2-1, with D possibly being TRBD2 (7 bases). The sample comprised PBMCs. The sequence derives from a human donor in good health. The CDR3, as DNA: TGTGCCAGCCGGCGGGGGCGTAATGAGCAGTTCTTC. Translating it yields CASRRGRNEQFF.